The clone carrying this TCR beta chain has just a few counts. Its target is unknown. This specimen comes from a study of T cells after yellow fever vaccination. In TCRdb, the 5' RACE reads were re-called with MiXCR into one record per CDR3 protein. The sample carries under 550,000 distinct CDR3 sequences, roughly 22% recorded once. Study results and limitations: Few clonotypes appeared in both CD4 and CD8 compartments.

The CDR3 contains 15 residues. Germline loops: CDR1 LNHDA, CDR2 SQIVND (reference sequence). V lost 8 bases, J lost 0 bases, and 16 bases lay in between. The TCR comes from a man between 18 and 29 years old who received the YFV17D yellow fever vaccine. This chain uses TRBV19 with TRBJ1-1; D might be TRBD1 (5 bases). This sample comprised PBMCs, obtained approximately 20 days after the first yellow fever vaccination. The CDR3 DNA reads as TGTGCCAGTGACATGGGGACCTCCATGAACACTGAAGCTTTCTTT. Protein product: CASDMGTSMNTEAFF.